This T cell receptor beta chain appears in the sequencing data of a study of CD8 T cells in Susac syndrome. The study's findings and limits: The study recognized that the number of individuals in its TCR sequencing and HLA analysis was relatively small.

J was trimmed by 8 bases and V by 0 bases; bases with no gene match: 3. The CDR3 totals 14 residues. In germline, CDR1 is MNHEY, CDR2 SMNVEV (reference sequence). Reverse transcription of 0.5 to 1 ug RNA was carried out with random hexamers. With immunoSEQ multiplex PCR, TCR beta CDR3 was amplified across 54 Vbeta and 13 Jbeta. TCRdb reanalysed the immunoSEQ multiplex PCR reads using MiXCR and keeps one entry per CDR3 protein. This sample yields around 62,000 distinct CDR3 sequences, of which more than 80% are seen a single time; roughly 0.2% belongs to the top ten. Note on this clonotype: Its matching antigen is unknown.

Sequencing of TCR beta was performed on blood CD8+ T cells and on blood CD4+ T cells. Purification of the CD8+ and CD4+ T cells relied on negative isolation, and TEMRA cells underwent FACS enrichment. This TCR was recovered from a human donor in good health. The sequenced sample was CD8+ T cells from PBMCs. The V and J genes are TRBV27 and TRBJ2-1; 8 nucleotides match TRBD1. The CDR3 sequence is CASSLSAGGYEQFF. CDR3 DNA sequence: TGTGCCAGCAGTTTATCGGCAGGGGGCTATGAGCAGTTCTTC.